Listed below are T cell receptor beta chains from one sample, sequenced in a study of blood T cell repertoires in COVID-19. Produced via immunoSEQ multiplex PCR; TCRdb's table is partial and in-frame only. This sample has 150,000 to 200,000 clones, with roughly 89% found just once. The sample taken for sequencing was peripheral blood. The receptors stem from a woman in her 70s with COVID-19, enrolled during active disease. Both conserved end residues are part of each CDR3. The D gene is left open where the match is weak. Expanded clones are given a class, and other clones once, few, many or no size at all.

clone_size	v_call	d_call	j_call	cdr3_aa	cdr3_nt
-	TRBV6-1	-	TRBJ1-5	CASSEAGGQTQPQHF	TGTGCCAGCAGTGAAGCAGGAGGGCAGACTCAGCCCCAGCATTTT
-	TRBV6-1	-	TRBJ2-1	CASSELSSYNEQFF	TGTGCCAGCAGTGAGCTGAGCTCCTACAATGAGCAGTTCTTC
once	TRBV5-5	TRBD2	TRBJ2-3	CASSWIGLETDTQYF	TGTGCCAGCAGCTGGATAGGACTAGAAACAGATACGCAGTATTTT
-	TRBV28	-	TRBJ1-5	CASRSVNRNQPQHF	TGTGCCAGCAGATCAGTGAACCGTAATCAGCCCCAGCATTTT
once	TRBV7-2	-	TRBJ2-2	CASSESTWPHGELFF	TGTGCCAGCAGCGAGTCGACATGGCCTCACGGGGAGCTGTTTTTT
once	TRBV18	-	TRBJ2-2	CASSPNTIANTGELFF	TGTGCCAGCTCACCGAACACAATCGCGAACACCGGGGAGCTGTTTTTT
-	TRBV11-2	-	TRBJ2-7	CASSLGAMSEQYF	TGTGCCAGCAGCTTAGGGGCGATGAGCGAGCAGTACTTC
-	TRBV5-1	-	TRBJ2-1	CASSLDANDEQFF	TGCGCCAGCAGCTTGGATGCTAACGATGAGCAGTTCTTC
-	TRBV7-6	TRBD1	TRBJ2-1	CASSLGQGAGYNEQFF	TGTGCCAGCAGCTTAGGACAGGGGGCAGGGTACAATGAGCAGTTCTTC
few	TRBV4-3	TRBD1	TRBJ2-7	CASSQVLGTGKEQYF	TGCGCCAGCAGCCAAGTCCTTGGGACAGGGAAGGAGCAGTACTTC
-	TRBV27	-	TRBJ2-7	CASSLGRDYEQYF	TGTGCCAGCAGTTTAGGGCGGGACTACGAGCAGTACTTC
-	TRBV7-6	-	TRBJ2-3	CASSPIAGLTDTQYF	TGTGCCAGCAGCCCTATTGCAGGGTTAACAGATACGCAGTATTTT
-	TRBV11-2	-	TRBJ1-1	CASSVQLRETEAFF	TGTGCCAGCAGCGTACAGCTCCGAGAGACTGAAGCTTTCTTT
-	TRBV10-3	TRBD2	TRBJ2-5	CAISESSGSPETQYF	TGTGCCATCAGTGAGTCTAGCGGGAGCCCCGAGACCCAGTACTTC
-	TRBV19	-	TRBJ1-3	CASSSTGSGGNTIYF	TGTGCCAGTAGTTCTACGGGCTCGGGAGGAAACACCATATATTTT
-	TRBV10-1	TRBD2	TRBJ2-1	CASSESSGSSNEQFF	TGCGCCAGCAGTGAGTCGAGCGGGAGTAGCAATGAGCAGTTCTTC
-	TRBV19	-	TRBJ1-5	CASSITSQGLGSPQHF	TGTGCCAGTAGTATAACTAGCCAAGGGTTGGGATCGCCCCAGCATTTT
-	TRBV2	TRBD1	TRBJ1-4	CASGGQGAGEKLFF	TGTGCCAGCGGAGGCCAGGGGGCAGGTGAAAAACTGTTTTTT
-	TRBV19	TRBD1	TRBJ1-1	CASRVDRDTEAFF	TGTGCCAGTAGGGTTGACAGGGACACTGAAGCTTTCTTT
-	TRBV6-6	TRBD1	TRBJ1-5	CASSLQGSDQPQHF	TGTGCCAGCAGTCTACAGGGGTCGGATCAGCCCCAGCATTTT
-	TRBV29-1	TRBD1	TRBJ1-1	CSASTGITEAFF	TGCAGCGCCTCGACAGGGATCACTGAAGCTTTCTTT
-	TRBV7-3	-	TRBJ2-1	CAGSPTGGGVAGGPHNEQFF	TGTGCCGGCAGCCCGACAGGGGGCGGGGTAGCGGGAGGGCCCCACAATGAGCAGTTCTTC
few	TRBV5-1	-	TRBJ2-7	CASSLAIQSYEQYF	TGCGCCAGCAGCTTGGCCATCCAGTCCTACGAGCAGTACTTC
-	TRBV19	TRBD1	TRBJ1-5	CASSVDRTGQPQHF	TGTGCCAGTAGTGTCGACAGGACAGGACAGCCCCAGCATTTT
-	TRBV4-1	-	TRBJ1-1	CASSQYSLQGNTEAFF	TGCGCCAGCAGCCAATATTCCCTACAGGGCAACACTGAAGCTTTCTTT
-	TRBV30	TRBD1	TRBJ1-3	CAWSFPTGTGNTIYF	TGTGCCTGGAGTTTCCCGACAGGGACTGGAAACACCATATATTTT
-	TRBV4-3	-	TRBJ1-5	CASSQDWQGNQPQHF	TGCGCCAGCAGCCAAGATTGGCAGGGCAATCAGCCCCAGCATTTT
-	TRBV5-1	-	TRBJ2-5	CASSLAQAEETQYF	TGCGCCAGCAGCTTGGCCCAGGCTGAAGAGACCCAGTACTTC
-	TRBV5-1	TRBD1	TRBJ2-7	CASSTGTGGNEQYF	TGCGCCAGCAGTACCGGGACAGGGGGCAACGAGCAGTACTTC
-	TRBV3-1/TRBV3-2	-	TRBJ2-1	CASSQDPAPNNEQFF	TGTGCCAGCAGCCAAGACCCAGCGCCAAACAATGAGCAGTTCTTC
-	TRBV18	-	TRBJ1-1	CASSPPGFARAFF	TGTGCCAGCTCACCCCCGGGATTCGCGAGAGCTTTCTTT
-	TRBV2	TRBD1	TRBJ1-1	CASSAGQAGEAFF	TGTGCCAGCAGCGCGGGACAGGCTGGTGAAGCTTTCTTT
-	TRBV24-1	-	TRBJ2-2	CATSDQQVWTAGELFF	TGTGCCACCAGTGACCAACAGGTATGGACGGCCGGGGAGCTGTTTTTT
-	TRBV4-3	-	TRBJ2-7	CASSQLDTTSYEQYF	TGCGCCAGCAGCCAACTGGACACTACCTCCTACGAGCAGTACTTC
few	TRBV20-1	TRBD1	TRBJ2-7	CSADRGPEQYF	TGCAGTGCGGACAGGGGCCCCGAGCAGTACTTC
few	TRBV27	TRBD1	TRBJ2-7	CASRPTGDSSYEQYF	TGTGCCAGCAGACCTACAGGGGATAGTTCCTACGAGCAGTACTTC
-	TRBV6-5	-	TRBJ1-1	CASSYEGRSTEAFF	TGTGCCAGCAGTTATGAGGGTCGTTCCACTGAAGCTTTCTTT
-	TRBV19	TRBD2	TRBJ2-2	CASSINSGSITGELFF	TGTGCCAGTAGTATTAACAGCGGGAGTATCACCGGGGAGCTGTTTTTT
-	TRBV3-1/TRBV3-2	-	TRBJ1-1	CASSPDNRARTEAFF	TGTGCCAGCAGCCCGGACAACAGGGCGCGCACTGAAGCTTTCTTT
once	TRBV5-1	-	TRBJ2-5	CASSLAETGIKEETQYF	TGCGCCAGCAGCTTGGCCGAAACAGGCATTAAAGAAGAGACCCAGTACTTC
once	TRBV5-1	TRBD1	TRBJ1-1	CASSFDRGENTEAFF	TGCGCCAGCAGCTTCGACAGGGGGGAGAACACTGAAGCTTTCTTT
-	TRBV20-1	-	TRBJ1-2	CSVAGEGYTF	TGCAGTGTAGCGGGCGAGGGCTACACCTTC
-	TRBV4-1	TRBD1	TRBJ1-1	CASSQGYRDRGSEAFF	TGCGCCAGCAGCCAAGGCTACCGGGACAGGGGTTCTGAAGCTTTCTTT
-	TRBV4-1	-	TRBJ1-1	CASSPGPGAGQAFF	TGCGCCAGCAGCCCTGGCCCAGGGGCTGGCCAAGCTTTCTTT
-	TRBV11-3	-	TRBJ2-3	CASSLFGGTDTQYF	TGTGCCAGCAGCTTATTCGGGGGCACAGATACGCAGTATTTT